This T cell receptor beta chain is from a study of beta chain features in type 1 diabetes. Findings and limits, study-wide: Researchers report that Type 1 diabetes patients had moderately but significantly shorter TCRB CDR3s across all four CD4+ subsets.

CDR1 is LNHNV, CDR2 YYDKDF, per germline (reference sequence). V gave up 3 bases and J gave up 3 bases; unmatched junction bases: 2. The CDR3 runs 14 residues. A word on this clone: The target antigen is unknown.

The investigators reverse transcribed all of the isolated RNA, so they sequenced expressed TCRB transcripts. The table came from immunoSEQ multiplex PCR; TCRdb's copy has only in-frame clones and leaves some out. The sample records 350,000 to 400,000 clones, over 9.5% being singletons. The clonotype originates from a woman between 18 and 29 years old with type 1 diabetes. The chain uses TRBV15 and TRBJ2-7, with 10 bases lining up with TRBD2. Material: naive CD4+ T cells from blood. The DNA for the CDR3 is TGTGCCACCAGCAGCCAGCGGGAGGGCTACGAGCAGTACTTC. The encoded protein is CATSSQREGYEQYF. The entire variable domain, with the rest obtained from reference TRBV15 and TRBJ2-7, is as follows: DAMVIQNPRYQVTQFGKPVTLSCSQTLNHNVMYWYQQKSSQAPKLLFHYYDKDFNNEADTPDNFQSRRPNTSFCFLDIRSPGLGDTAMYLCATSSQREGYEQYFGPGTRLTVT.